This TCR beta chain was recovered during a study of T cells after yellow fever vaccination. Study outcomes and limitations: Boosting was followed by the reappearance of most primary-vaccination clones (approximately 97% CD4, about 89% CD8). Some clonotypes were seen in both the CD4 and the CD8 compartments. These made up a small share and likely arose from convergent recombination.

V lost 3 bases to trimming and J lost 4 bases; unmatched junction nucleotides: 4. The V gene's germline CDR1 is SGDLS and CDR2 YYNGEE. This CDR3 has 15 amino acids. One entry per CDR3 protein results from TCRdb running MiXCR on the 5' RACE reads. The data hold roughly 500,000 distinct CDR3 sequences, with about 19% observed a single time. As concerns this clonotype: The antigen is not known.

Sequencing was performed on PBMCs, taken 15 days after the yellow fever booster vaccination. The chain has TRBV9 and TRBJ1-6, with 7 bases that match TRBD1. The sequence came from a man aged 25-45 years who received the YFV17D yellow fever vaccine. The DNA of the CDR3 is TGTGCCAGCAGCGCTGTGGGACAGTATAATTCACCCCTCCACTTT. Encoded protein: CASSAVGQYNSPLHF. Filled out from reference TRBV9 and TRBJ1-6, the complete variable domain reads DSGVTQTPKHLITATGQRVTLRCSPRSGDLSVYWYQQSLDQGLQFLIQYYNGEERAKGNILERFSAQQFPDLHSELNLSSLELGDSALYFCASSAVGQYNSPLHFGNGTRLTVT.